These 30 T cell receptor beta chains share one sample of origin, sequenced in a study of blood T cell repertoires in COVID-19. Profiling relied on immunoSEQ multiplex PCR, and the TCRdb table lists in-frame clones only, not all of them. The table has around 330,000 clones, approximately 89% seen once. Sequenced sample: PBMCs or T cells enriched from blood (not recorded which). These receptors came from a woman between 40 and 55 years old who had recovered from COVID-19.

The V call is TRBV12-3 or TRBV12-4, the J call TRBJ1-1, with no clear D. V lost 3 bases and J 1 base, leaving 6 bases between the germline ends. The CDR3 spans 13 residues. The CDR3: CASSLGRNTEAFF. Written as DNA, the CDR3 is TGTGCCAGCAGTTTGGGCAGGAACACTGAAGCTTTCTTT.

This chain connects TRBV6-6 to TRBJ2-1; D perhaps matches TRBD2 (6 bases). Germline values: CDR1 MNHNY, CDR2 SVGAGI (reference sequence). With 0 bases removed from V and 5 bases from J, the gap between germline ends came to 8 bases. The CDR3 sequence is 14 residues long. The CDR3 nucleotides read TGTGCCAGCAGTTACTCGGAGGGCCACAATGAGCAGTTCTTC. Protein sequence: CASSYSEGHNEQFF.

This chain uses TRBV30 with TRBJ2-7, with TRBD2 identical over 14 bases. Germline V gives CDR1 GTSNPN, CDR2 SVGIG (reference sequence). V lost 4 bases to trimming and J lost 8 bases; unmatched junction nucleotides: 10. The CDR3 contains 15 residues. The CDR3 bases are TGTGCCTGGAAAATCGGGACTAGCGGGAGAACGAAGCAGTACTTC. This translates into CAWKIGTSGRTKQYF.

The rearrangement uses TRBV7-3 and TRBJ2-2; a possible D gene is TRBD1 (6 bases). Germline CDR1 SGHTA, CDR2 FQGTGA. This CDR3 is 13 amino acids long. V lost 4 bases to trimming and J lost 6 bases, with 9 bases between them. The CDR3 bases are TGTGCCAGCAGCTCCAGGGGAGCCGGGGAGCTGTTTTTT. This sequence encodes CASSSRGAGELFF.

The chain is built from TRBV5-4 and TRBJ1-1; 9 bases are shared with TRBD1. V lost 4 bases, J lost 1 base, and 14 bases stayed unmatched. The germline V gene has CDR1 SGHNT and CDR2 YYREEE (reference sequence). The CDR3 length is 18 residues. CDR3 nucleotides: TGTGCCAGCAGCCCCGGACAGGGGTCACTGCGGACGAACACTGAAGCTTTCTTT. Translating it yields CASSPGQGSLRTNTEAFF.

The chain couples TRBV29-1 to TRBJ2-3; D perhaps matches TRBD1 (5 bases). V lost 0 bases and J 1 base, leaving 8 bases between the germline ends. CDR3 size: 14 residues. Germline V gives CDR1 SQVTM, CDR2 ANQGSEA. The CDR3 is CSVEDGAGTDTQYF. CDR3 nucleotide sequence: TGCAGCGTTGAAGATGGGGCCGGCACAGATACGCAGTATTTT.

V is TRBV10-3 and J is TRBJ2-1; a weak D match, TRBD2 (5 bases). The ends were cut back, 4 bases at V and 8 bases at J, with 15 bases in the middle. This CDR3 has 14 residues. Germline CDR1 ENHRY, CDR2 SYGVKD. CDR3 in amino acids: CAISGERGPDEQFF. CDR3 DNA sequence: TGTGCCATCAGTGGGGAGCGAGGCCCCGATGAGCAGTTCTTC.

The chain has TRBV7-9 and TRBJ2-3; tentatively, D is TRBD1 (6 bases). The CDR3 has 16 amino acids. V was shortened by 2 bases and J by 0 bases, with 12 bases between the two germline ends. Germline assignment: CDR1 SEHNR and CDR2 FQNEAQ (reference sequence). The CDR3 is CASSLLRQDSTDTQYF. The CDR3 DNA sequence: TGTGCCAGCAGCTTATTGCGACAGGATAGCACAGATACGCAGTATTTT. Variable domain in full (rest from reference TRBV7-9 and TRBJ2-3): DTGVSQNPRHKITKRGQNVTFRCDPISEHNRLYWYRQTLGQGPEFLTYFQNEAQLEKSRLLSDRFSAERPKGSFSTLEIQRTEQGDSAMYLCASSLLRQDSTDTQYFGPGTRLTVL.

This chain links TRBV6-6 with TRBJ1-6; D remains ambiguous. V dropped 5 bases and J dropped 10 bases, with 9 bases sitting between them. CDR3 length: 12 residues. Per germline, CDR1 MNHNY and CDR2 SVGAGI (reference sequence). The CDR3 region is CASSLVESPLHF. The DNA of the CDR3 is TGTGCCAGCAGTCTGGTGGAGTCACCCCTCCACTTT.

The chain has TRBV27 and TRBJ2-1; 8 bases fit TRBD2. The J segment lost 9 bases and the V segment lost 2 bases, leaving 3 bases of the junction unmatched. This CDR3 region has 13 residues. Germline-derived CDR1 and CDR2 are MNHEY and SMNVEV (reference sequence). The CDR3 loop is CASSLIAGSEQFF. CDR3 nucleotides: TGTGCCAGCAGTTTAATAGCGGGAAGTGAGCAGTTCTTC.

This clone occurred once. V and J are TRBV11-1 and TRBJ1-4, with 8 bases that match TRBD1. J was trimmed by 5 bases and V by 3 bases; bases with no gene match: 2. The CDR3 loop spans 14 amino acids. CDR1 and CDR2 from the germline V gene are SGHAT and FQDESV (reference sequence). CDR3 protein: CASSLGQDNEKLFF. The CDR3 DNA sequence: TGTGCCAGCAGCTTGGGACAGGACAATGAAAAACTGTTTTTT.

The chain recombines TRBV7-2 with TRBJ1-4, with D possibly being TRBD1 (6 bases). The CDR3 spans 13 residues. The V gene's germline CDR1 is SGHTA and CDR2 FQGNSA. Between the trimmed V and J ends, which lost 6 bases and 6 bases, there was a span of 11 bases. The CDR3 loop is CASRGGGDEKLFF. CDR3 bases: TGTGCCAGCAGAGGGGGGGGCGATGAAAAACTGTTTTTT.

The genes are TRBV7-8 and TRBJ2-1; 13 bases line up with TRBD2. This CDR3 has 15 amino acids. The germline gives CDR1 SGHVS, CDR2 FQNEAQ. After removal of 5 bases from V and 5 bases from J, the junction contained 3 bases not matched to a gene. The CDR3 bases are TGTGCCAGCAGCCGAGGACTAGCGGGAGACAATGAGCAGTTCTTC. It encodes CASSRGLAGDNEQFF.

V gene TRBV7-9 combines with J gene TRBJ2-1; D not certain. From germline, CDR1 is SEHNR and CDR2 FQNEAQ (reference sequence). The CDR3 has 12 residues. Trimming took 5 bases from V and 4 from J, leaving 6 bases between them. The CDR3 here is CASSPLYNEQFF. CDR3 in DNA: TGTGCCAGCAGCCCCCTGTACAATGAGCAGTTCTTC.

The CDR3 bases are TGTGCCAGCAGCGAGGGGACAGTGACTGAAGCTTTCTTT. This sequence encodes CASSEGTVTEAFF. V is TRBV7-2 and J is TRBJ1-1; 7 bases are shared with TRBD1. Trimming took 5 bases from V and 5 from J; bases not matched to a gene: 5. The germline gives CDR1 SGHTA, CDR2 FQGNSA. The CDR3 extends over 13 amino acids.

A single count supports this clone. The chain carries TRBV30 and TRBJ2-5, with D possibly TRBD1 on 5 matching bases. The germline V gene encodes CDR1 GTSNPN and CDR2 SVGIG (reference sequence). This CDR3 is 12 amino acids long. V lost 5 bases, J lost 5 bases, and 12 bases lay in between. CDR3 amino acids: CAWDQGSETQYF. In DNA, the CDR3 is TGTGCCTGGGATCAGGGTAGCGAGACCCAGTACTTC.

Only one count was recorded for this clone. The rearrangement uses TRBV19 and TRBJ1-5; D not resolved. The CDR3 sequence is 13 residues long. V was trimmed by 6 bases and J by 1 base, leaving 7 bases between them. From germline, CDR1 is LNHDA and CDR2 SQIVND (reference sequence). CDR3 residues: CASSRSSNQPQHF. CDR3 in DNA: TGTGCCAGTAGCAGATCGAGCAATCAGCCCCAGCATTTT.

The genes are TRBV11-3 and TRBJ1-1; weak D call: TRBD1 (6 bases). In germline, CDR1 is SGHNT, CDR2 YENEEA. This CDR3 is 13 amino acids long. V lost 5 bases and J 5 bases, leaving 12 bases between the germline ends. The CDR3 here is CASSASQGTEAFF. The CDR3 DNA reads as TGTGCCAGCAGCGCCTCACAGGGTACTGAAGCTTTCTTT. Full variable domain (outside the CDR3, taken from reference TRBV11-3 and TRBJ1-1): EAGVVQSPRYKIIEKKQPVAFWCNPISGHNTLYWYLQNLGQGPELLIRYENEEAVDDSQLPKDRFSAERLKGVDSTLKIQPAELGDSAVYLCASSASQGTEAFFGQGTRLTVV.

The chain is built from TRBV16 and TRBJ1-6, with a tentative D call TRBD1 (5 bases). The germline CDR1 and CDR2 sequences are KGHSY and FQNENV. The CDR3 spans 15 residues. V was clipped by 3 bases and J by 6 bases, with 12 bases between them. The chain's CDR3 is CASSQRAGLNSPLHF. The DNA for the CDR3 is TGTGCCAGCAGCCAGCGTGCAGGGCTTAATTCACCCCTCCACTTT.

The chain couples TRBV5-4 to TRBJ2-2, with 12 nucleotides matching TRBD1. The V gene end was trimmed by 3 bases and the J gene end by 3 bases; junction bases not matched to a gene: 6. Germline CDR1 and CDR2: SGHNT and YYREEE (reference sequence). This CDR3 comprises 17 residues. The CDR3 DNA is TGTGCCAGCAGCTCGCCGGGACAGGGGGCGTACACCGGGGAGCTGTTTTTT. It specifies CASSSPGQGAYTGELFF.

CDR3 nucleotide sequence: TGTGCCAGCAGCCCTGAGCTCTACAATGAGCAGTTCTTC. As protein: CASSPELYNEQFF. The V gene is TRBV7-9, the J gene TRBJ2-1, with D hard to call. The CDR3 totals 13 residues. The V end was cut by 5 bases, the J end by 3 bases, with 8 bases between. Germline V gene lookup returns CDR1 SEHNR and CDR2 FQNEAQ (reference sequence).

CDR3 nucleotides: TGTGCCAGCAGCGTAGGGGTGCCAGGTGGTTCACCCCTCCACTTT. Amino acids: CASSVGVPGGSPLHF. V is TRBV9 and J is TRBJ1-6, with D unclear. This CDR3 is built from 15 residues. V lost 0 bases, J lost 9 bases, and 13 bases lay in between. Germline-derived CDR1 and CDR2 are SGDLS and YYNGEE.

The rearrangement joins TRBV5-1 to TRBJ2-2; D might be TRBD1 (5 bases). Germline CDR1 SGHRS, CDR2 YFSETQ. The CDR3 runs 13 residues. V gave up 4 bases and J gave up 7 bases, with 11 bases separating them. CDR3 in amino acids: CASSARDGGELFF. DNA for the CDR3: TGCGCCAGCAGCGCCAGGGATGGCGGGGAGCTGTTTTTT.

This clone was found once. The chain employs TRBV29-1 and TRBJ2-4; the match to TRBD1 covers 8 bases. Losses at the gene ends were 2 bases for V and 3 bases for J; bases not matched to a gene: 6. CDR1 is SQVTM and CDR2 is ANQGSEA in the germline V gene. The CDR3 loop spans 15 amino acids. The CDR3 here is CSVEPFTGGKNIQYF. The CDR3, as DNA: TGCAGCGTTGAACCCTTCACAGGGGGCAAAAACATTCAGTACTTC.

This chain uses TRBV18 with TRBJ2-7; D possibly corresponds to TRBD1 (6 bases). Per germline, CDR1 KGHSH and CDR2 LQKENI. The CDR3 sequence is 14 residues long. V was shortened by 1 base and J by 2 bases, with 9 bases between the two germline ends. The CDR3 loop reads CASSPLRGTYEQYF. CDR3 DNA sequence: TGTGCCAGCTCACCACTAAGGGGGACCTACGAGCAGTACTTC.

This clone has a single count. The genes are TRBV4-1 and TRBJ1-1; unclear D gene. Germline V lookup: CDR1 MGHRA, CDR2 YSYEKL. The CDR3 is 15 residues long. With 0 bases removed from V and 1 base from J, the gap between germline ends came to 9 bases. Here the CDR3 DNA reads TGCGCCAGCAGCCAAGAATTAGGGAGGAACACTGAAGCTTTCTTT. It encodes CASSQELGRNTEAFF.

This chain links TRBV29-1 with TRBJ2-1, with a tentative D call TRBD2 (6 bases). The V and J ends lost 5 bases and 3 bases respectively, with 17 bases between them. CDR1 is SQVTM and CDR2 is ANQGSEA in the germline V gene. CDR3 size: 15 residues. CDR3 loop: CSVPTGTFVYNEQFF. The CDR3 coding sequence is TGCAGCGTTCCTACTGGGACTTTCGTCTACAATGAGCAGTTCTTC.

The rearrangement links TRBV30 to TRBJ1-6; the match to TRBD1 covers 9 bases. Germline CDR1 and CDR2: GTSNPN and SVGIG (reference sequence). The CDR3 extends over 15 amino acids. The junction had 1 base not matched to a gene; V was cut back by 1 base and J by 3 bases. CDR3 loop: CAWSEGQGYNSPLHF. The CDR3 DNA follows: TGTGCCTGGAGTGAGGGACAGGGCTATAATTCACCCCTCCACTTT. Looking up the rest from reference TRBV30 and TRBJ1-6 gives the full variable domain: SQTIHQWPATLVQPVGSPLSLECTVEGTSNPNLYWYRQAAGRGLQLLFYSVGIGQISSEVPQNLSASRPQDRQFILSSKKLLLSDSGFYLCAWSEGQGYNSPLHFGNGTRLTVT.

The chain couples TRBV15 to TRBJ1-4; TRBD1 matches at 7 bases. Germline CDR1 and CDR2: LNHNV and YYDKDF (reference sequence). V lost 1 base to trimming and J lost 3 bases; unmatched junction nucleotides: 17. The CDR3 runs to 20 residues. CDR3: CATSRVFSHLTGAPNEKLFF. The CDR3 nucleotides read TGTGCCACCAGCAGAGTGTTTAGTCATTTAACAGGGGCCCCTAATGAAAAACTGTTTTTT.

This clone was picked up one time. This rearrangement joins TRBV28 to TRBJ2-7; TRBD1 agrees at 8 bases. Germline V lookup: CDR1 MDHEN, CDR2 SYDVKM. This CDR3 spans 16 amino acids. V dropped 1 base and J dropped 6; count of bases not matched to a gene: 11. Written as DNA, the CDR3 is TGTGCCAGCAGTTTATTCTCAGGGGGCCACGGGGGCGAGCAGTACTTC. Residues: CASSLFSGGHGGEQYF.